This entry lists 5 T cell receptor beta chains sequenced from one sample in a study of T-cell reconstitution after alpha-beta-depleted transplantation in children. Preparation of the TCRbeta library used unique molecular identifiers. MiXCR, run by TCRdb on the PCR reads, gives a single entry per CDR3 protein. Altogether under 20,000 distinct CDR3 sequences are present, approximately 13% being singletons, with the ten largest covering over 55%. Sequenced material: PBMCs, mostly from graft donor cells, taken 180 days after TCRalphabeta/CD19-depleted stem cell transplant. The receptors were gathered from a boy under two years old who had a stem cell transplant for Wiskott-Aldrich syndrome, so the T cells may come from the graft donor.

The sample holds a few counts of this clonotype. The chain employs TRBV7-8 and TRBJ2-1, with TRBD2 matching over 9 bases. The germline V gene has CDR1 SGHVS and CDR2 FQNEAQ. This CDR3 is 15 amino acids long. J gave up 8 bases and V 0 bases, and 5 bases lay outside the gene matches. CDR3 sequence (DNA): TGTGCCAGCAGCTTAGCACTAGCGGGCATAGATGAGCAGTTCTTC. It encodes CASSLALAGIDEQFF.

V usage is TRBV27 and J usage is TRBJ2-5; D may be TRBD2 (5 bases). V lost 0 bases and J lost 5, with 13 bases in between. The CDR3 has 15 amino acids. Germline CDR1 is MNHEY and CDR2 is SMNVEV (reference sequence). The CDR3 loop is CASSLSIRGGETQYF. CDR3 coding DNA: TGTGCCAGCAGTTTATCGATACGGGGTGGGGAGACCCAGTACTTC.

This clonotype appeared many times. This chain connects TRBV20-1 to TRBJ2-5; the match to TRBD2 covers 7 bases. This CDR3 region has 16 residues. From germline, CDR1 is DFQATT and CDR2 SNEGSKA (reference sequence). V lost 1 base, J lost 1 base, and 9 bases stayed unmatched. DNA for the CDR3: TGCAGTGCTAGAGCCCGGACTAGGGCTCTCCAAGAGACCCAGTACTTC. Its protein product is CSARARTRALQETQYF.

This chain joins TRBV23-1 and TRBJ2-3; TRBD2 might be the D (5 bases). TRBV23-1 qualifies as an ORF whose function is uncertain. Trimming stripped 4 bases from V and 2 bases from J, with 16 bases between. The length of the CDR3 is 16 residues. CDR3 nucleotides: TGCGCCAGCAGTCCTGCTTATAAGCGGCACACAGATACGCAGTATTTT. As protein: CASSPAYKRHTDTQYF.

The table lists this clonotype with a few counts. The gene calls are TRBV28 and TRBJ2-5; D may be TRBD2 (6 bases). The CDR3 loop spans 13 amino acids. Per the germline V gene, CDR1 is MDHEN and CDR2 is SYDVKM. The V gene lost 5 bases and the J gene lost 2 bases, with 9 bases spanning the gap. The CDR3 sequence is CASSPGLQETQYF. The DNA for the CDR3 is TGTGCCAGCAGTCCGGGACTTCAAGAGACCCAGTACTTC.